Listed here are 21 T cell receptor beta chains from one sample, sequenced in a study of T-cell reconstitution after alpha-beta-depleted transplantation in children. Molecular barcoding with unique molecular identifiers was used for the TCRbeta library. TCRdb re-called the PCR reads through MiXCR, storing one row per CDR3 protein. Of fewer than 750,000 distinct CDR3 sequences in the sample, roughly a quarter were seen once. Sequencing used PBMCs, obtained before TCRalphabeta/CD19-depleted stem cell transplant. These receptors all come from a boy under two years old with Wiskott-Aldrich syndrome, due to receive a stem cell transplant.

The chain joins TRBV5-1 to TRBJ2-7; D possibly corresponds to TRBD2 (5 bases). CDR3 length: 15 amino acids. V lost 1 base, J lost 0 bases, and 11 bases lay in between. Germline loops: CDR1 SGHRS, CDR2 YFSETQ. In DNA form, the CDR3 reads TGCGCCAGCAGCTTGACGGGAAAAAACTCCTACGAGCAGTACTTC. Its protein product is CASSLTGKNSYEQYF.

The DNA for the CDR3 is TGTGCCAGCCTACGTGAGGGTCACCTTCAGTACTTC. It yields the protein CASLREGHLQYF. The chain recombines TRBV2 with TRBJ2-4; tentative D call: TRBD2 (5 bases). The V end lost 8 bases, the J end lost 11 bases, and 16 bases lay between the germline ends. CDR3 length: 12 residues. The germline CDR1 and CDR2 sequences are SNHLY and FYNNEI. Variable domain in full (rest from reference TRBV2 and TRBJ2-4): EPEVTQTPSHQVTQMGQEVILRCVPISNHLYFYWYRQILGQKVEFLVSFYNNEISEKSEIFDDQFSVERPDGSNFTLKIRSTKLEDSAMYFCASLREGHLQYFGAGTRLSVL.

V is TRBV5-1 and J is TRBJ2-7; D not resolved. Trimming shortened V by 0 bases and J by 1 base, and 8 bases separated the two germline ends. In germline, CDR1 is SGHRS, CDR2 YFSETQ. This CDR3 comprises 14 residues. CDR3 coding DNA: TGCGCCAGCAGCTTGGAACTGTTTTCCTACGAGCAGTACTTC. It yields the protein CASSLELFSYEQYF.

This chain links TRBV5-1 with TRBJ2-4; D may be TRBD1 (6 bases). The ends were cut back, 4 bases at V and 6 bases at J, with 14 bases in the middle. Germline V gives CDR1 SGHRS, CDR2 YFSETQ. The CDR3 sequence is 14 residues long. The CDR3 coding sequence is TGCGCCAGCAGCCAGGGGATCTATGGAAACATTCAGTACTTC. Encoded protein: CASSQGIYGNIQYF.

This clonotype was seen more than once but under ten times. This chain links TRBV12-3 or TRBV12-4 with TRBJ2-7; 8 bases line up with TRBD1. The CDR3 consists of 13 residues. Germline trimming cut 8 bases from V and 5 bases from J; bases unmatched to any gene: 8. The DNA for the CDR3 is TGTGCCAGCGGTACGGACAGGGCCCACGAGCAGTACTTC. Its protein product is CASGTDRAHEQYF.

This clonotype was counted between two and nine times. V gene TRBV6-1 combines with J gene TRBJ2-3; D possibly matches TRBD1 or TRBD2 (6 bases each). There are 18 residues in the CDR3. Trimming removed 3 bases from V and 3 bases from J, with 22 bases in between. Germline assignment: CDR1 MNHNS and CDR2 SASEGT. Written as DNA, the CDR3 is TGTGCCAGCAGTGAGCGGCAAGGCGGGACAATGGGGACAGATACGCAGTATTTT. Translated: CASSERQGGTMGTDTQYF.

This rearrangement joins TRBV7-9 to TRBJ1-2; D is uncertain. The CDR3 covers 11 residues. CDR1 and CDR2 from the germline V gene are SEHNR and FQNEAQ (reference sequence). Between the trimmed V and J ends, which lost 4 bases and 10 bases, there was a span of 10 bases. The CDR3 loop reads CASSSDGPYTF. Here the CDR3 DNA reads TGTGCCAGCAGCTCGGACGGACCCTACACCTTC.

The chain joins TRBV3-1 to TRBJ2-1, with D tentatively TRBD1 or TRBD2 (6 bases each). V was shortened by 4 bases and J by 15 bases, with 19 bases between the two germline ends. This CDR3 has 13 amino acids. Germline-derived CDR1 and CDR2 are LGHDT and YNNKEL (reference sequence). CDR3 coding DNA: TGTGCCAGCAGCCTAGGCACGCCTGGAGGGGGGTTCTTC. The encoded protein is CASSLGTPGGGFF.

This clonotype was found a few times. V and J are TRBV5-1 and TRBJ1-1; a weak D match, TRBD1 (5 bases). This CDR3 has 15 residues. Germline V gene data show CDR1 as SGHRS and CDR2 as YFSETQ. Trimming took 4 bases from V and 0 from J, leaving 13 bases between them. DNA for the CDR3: TGCGCCAGCAGCCCGGGACCGACCATGAACACTGAAGCTTTCTTT. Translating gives CASSPGPTMNTEAFF.

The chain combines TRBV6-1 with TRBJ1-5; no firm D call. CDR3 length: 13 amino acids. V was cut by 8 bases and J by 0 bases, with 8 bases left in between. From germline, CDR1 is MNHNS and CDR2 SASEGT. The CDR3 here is CASWVGSNQPQHF. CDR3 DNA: TGTGCCAGCTGGGTCGGTAGCAATCAGCCCCAGCATTTT.

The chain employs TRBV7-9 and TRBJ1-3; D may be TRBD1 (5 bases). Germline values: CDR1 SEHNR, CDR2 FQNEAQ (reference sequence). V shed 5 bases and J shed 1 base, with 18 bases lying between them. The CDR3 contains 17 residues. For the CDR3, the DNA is TGTGCCAGCAGCCAGAGGTGGGGCCTCGTTTCTGGAAACACCATATATTTT. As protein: CASSQRWGLVSGNTIYF.

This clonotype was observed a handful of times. The CDR3 loop reads CASSLGKPGLDNNEQFF. DNA for the CDR3: TGTGCCAGCAGTTTAGGAAAACCGGGACTAGATAACAATGAGCAGTTCTTC. This chain connects TRBV12-3 or TRBV12-4 to TRBJ2-1; 8 bases are a match to TRBD2. The CDR3 runs to 17 residues. The V gene end was trimmed by 1 base and the J gene end by 5 bases; junction bases not matched to a gene: 10.

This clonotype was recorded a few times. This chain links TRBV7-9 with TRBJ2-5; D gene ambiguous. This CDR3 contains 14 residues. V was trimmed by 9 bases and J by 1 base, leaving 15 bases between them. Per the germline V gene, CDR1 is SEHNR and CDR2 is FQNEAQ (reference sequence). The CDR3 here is CARGTSLVQETQYF. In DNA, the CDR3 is TGTGCCAGGGGAACTTCGTTGGTCCAAGAGACCCAGTACTTC. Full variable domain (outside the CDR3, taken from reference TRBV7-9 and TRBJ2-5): DTGVSQNPRHKITKRGQNVTFRCDPISEHNRLYWYRQTLGQGPEFLTYFQNEAQLEKSRLLSDRFSAERPKGSFSTLEIQRTEQGDSAMYLCARGTSLVQETQYFGPGTRLLVL.

The CDR3 sequence: CASSQGPREKLFF. For the CDR3, the DNA is TGTGCCAGCAGCCAGGGGCCGCGGGAAAAACTGTTTTTT. V gene TRBV4-2 combines with J gene TRBJ1-4; tentative D call: TRBD1 (5 bases). Germline assignment: CDR1 LGHNA and CDR2 YNFKEQ. V lost 3 bases and J 8 bases, leaving 10 bases between the germline ends. The CDR3 sequence is 13 residues long.

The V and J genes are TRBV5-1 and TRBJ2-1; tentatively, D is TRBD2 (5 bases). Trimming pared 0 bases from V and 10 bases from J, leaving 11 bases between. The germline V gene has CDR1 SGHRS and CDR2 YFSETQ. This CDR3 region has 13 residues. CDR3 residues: CASSLEGPGEQFF. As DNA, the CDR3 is TGCGCCAGCAGCTTGGAGGGCCCGGGGGAGCAGTTCTTC.

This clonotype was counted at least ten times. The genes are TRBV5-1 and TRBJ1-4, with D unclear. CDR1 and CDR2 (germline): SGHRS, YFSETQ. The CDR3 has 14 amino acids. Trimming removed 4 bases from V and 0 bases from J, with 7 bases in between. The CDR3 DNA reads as TGCGCCAGCAGCCGAGGCGCAACTAATGAAAAACTGTTTTTT. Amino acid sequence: CASSRGATNEKLFF.

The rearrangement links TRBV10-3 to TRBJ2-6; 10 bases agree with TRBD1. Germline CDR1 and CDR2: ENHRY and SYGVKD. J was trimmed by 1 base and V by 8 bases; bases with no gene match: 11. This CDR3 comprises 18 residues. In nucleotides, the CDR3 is TGTGCCATCGGTGCGAAAGACAGGGGGCTGTCTGGGGCCAACGTCCTGACTTTC. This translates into CAIGAKDRGLSGANVLTF.

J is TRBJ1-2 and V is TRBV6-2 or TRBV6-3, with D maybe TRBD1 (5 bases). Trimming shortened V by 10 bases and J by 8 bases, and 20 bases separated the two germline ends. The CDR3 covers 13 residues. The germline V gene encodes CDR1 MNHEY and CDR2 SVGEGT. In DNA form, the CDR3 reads TGTGCCACTACGCCCGGGAGTTGGGGCGGCTACACCTTC. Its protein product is CATTPGSWGGYTF.

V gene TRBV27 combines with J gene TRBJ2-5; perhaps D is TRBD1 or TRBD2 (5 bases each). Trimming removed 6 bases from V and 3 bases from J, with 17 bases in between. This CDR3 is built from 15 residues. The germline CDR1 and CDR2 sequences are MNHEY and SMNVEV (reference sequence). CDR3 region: CASSEKAGREETQYF. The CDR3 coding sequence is TGTGCCAGCAGCGAAAAGGCAGGGCGGGAAGAGACCCAGTACTTC.

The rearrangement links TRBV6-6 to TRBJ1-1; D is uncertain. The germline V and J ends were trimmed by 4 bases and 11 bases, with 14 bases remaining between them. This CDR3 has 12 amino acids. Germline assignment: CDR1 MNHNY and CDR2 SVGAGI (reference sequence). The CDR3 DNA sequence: TGTGCCAGCAGTTTTACCCCTCTTGGGGCTTTCTTT. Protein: CASSFTPLGAFF.

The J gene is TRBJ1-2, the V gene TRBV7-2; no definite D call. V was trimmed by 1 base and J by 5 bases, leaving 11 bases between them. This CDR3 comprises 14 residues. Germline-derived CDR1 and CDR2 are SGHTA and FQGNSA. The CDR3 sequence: CASSLVGQKYGYTF. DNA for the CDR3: TGTGCCAGCAGCTTAGTAGGCCAGAAATATGGCTACACCTTC.